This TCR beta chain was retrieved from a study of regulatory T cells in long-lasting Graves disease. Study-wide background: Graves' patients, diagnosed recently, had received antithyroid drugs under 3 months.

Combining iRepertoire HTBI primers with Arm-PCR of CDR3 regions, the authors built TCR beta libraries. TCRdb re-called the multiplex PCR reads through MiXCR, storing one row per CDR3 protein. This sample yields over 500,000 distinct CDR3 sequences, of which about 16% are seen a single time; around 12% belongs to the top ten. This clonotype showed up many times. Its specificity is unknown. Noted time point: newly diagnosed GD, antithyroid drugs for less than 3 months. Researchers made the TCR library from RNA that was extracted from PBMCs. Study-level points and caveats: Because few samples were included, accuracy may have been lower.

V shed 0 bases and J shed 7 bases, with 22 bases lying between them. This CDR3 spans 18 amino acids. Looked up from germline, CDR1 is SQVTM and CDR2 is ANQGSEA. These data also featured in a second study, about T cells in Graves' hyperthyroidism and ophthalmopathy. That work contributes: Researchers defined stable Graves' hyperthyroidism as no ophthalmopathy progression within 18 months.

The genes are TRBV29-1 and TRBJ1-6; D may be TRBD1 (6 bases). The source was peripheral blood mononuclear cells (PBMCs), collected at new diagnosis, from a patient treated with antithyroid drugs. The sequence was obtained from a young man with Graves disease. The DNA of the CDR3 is TGCAGCGTTGAAGAGCGTGGGGAGGGGGTCGAAATCAATTCACCCCTCCACTTT. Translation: CSVEERGEGVEINSPLHF.